Following are 5 T cell receptor beta chains from one sample sequenced in a study of shared clonotypes between healthy human individuals (dated by TCRdb to the early 2020s). CD8 naive samples were obtained by positive selection for CCR7 among CD45RO-negative cells, yielding a CD45RA+CCR7+ population from which TemRA cells were excluded. Library construction relied on the immunoSEQ multiplex PCR assay. The immuneACCESS repertoire file appears here via TCRdb, limited to in-frame rearrangements. These files lack a portion of the clones; in checked studies, under half of the deficit traces to unresolved V genes, and the cause of the others is not known. Across this sample there are millions of clones, with approximately 94% seen only once. About 1.1% of the sample comes from the top ten. The sequenced material came from naive CD8+ T cells sorted from blood. Interpreted using the paper, the cell subset or site label stands for: CD45RA+CCR7+. The receptors stem from a man aged 18 to 30 in good health.

The chain joins TRBV9 to TRBJ2-3; D is unresolved. The germline V and J ends were trimmed by 1 base and 0 bases, with 9 bases remaining between them. CDR1 and CDR2 from the germline V gene are SGDLS and YYNGEE. CDR3 length: 15 amino acids. CDR3 sequence (DNA): TGTGCCAGCAGCGTAACGCGGAGTAGCACAGATACGCAGTATTTT. Protein: CASSVTRSSTDTQYF.

The rearrangement joins TRBV15 to TRBJ2-7; D not resolved. V lost 4 bases, J lost 1 base, and 14 bases lay in between. Germline V gene sequence: CDR1 LNHNV, CDR2 YYDKDF (reference sequence). The CDR3 covers 15 residues. The CDR3 reads CATSNGPPRSYEQYF. As DNA, the CDR3 is TGTGCCACCAGCAACGGACCTCCGCGGTCCTACGAGCAGTACTTC.

The V gene is TRBV4-3, the J gene TRBJ2-1; D uncertain. Trimming took 0 bases from V and 4 from J, leaving 13 bases between them. The length of the CDR3 is 16 residues. In germline, CDR1 is LGHNA, CDR2 YSLEER. In DNA, the CDR3 is TGCGCCAGCAGCCAAGATCCGGCGCCGGTTTACAATGAGCAGTTCTTC. Amino acid sequence: CASSQDPAPVYNEQFF.

Worth noting for this clone: Other nucleotide sequences in the sample specify the same CDR3. V is TRBV27 and J is TRBJ2-1; D is ambiguous. The CDR3 sequence is 15 residues long. V was pared by 1 base and J by 1 base, with 8 bases between. Germline loops: CDR1 MNHEY, CDR2 SMNVEV (reference sequence). The CDR3 sequence: CASSLLRSSYNEQFF. The CDR3 nucleotides read TGTGCCAGCAGTTTATTACGGTCTTCCTACAATGAGCAGTTCTTC.

This chain uses TRBV11-2 with TRBJ2-7, with 8 bases matching TRBD1. The germline CDR1 and CDR2 sequences are SGHAT and FQNNGV. After removal of 3 bases from V and 1 base from J, the junction contained 17 bases not matched to a gene. The CDR3 consists of 19 residues. The CDR3 nucleotides are TGTGCCAGCAGCTTGTTCCCCCGAACAGGGGGGTCCAGGTCCTACGAGCAGTACTTC. Its translation: CASSLFPRTGGSRSYEQYF.